This passage covers 29 T cell receptor beta chains from one sample sequenced in a study of blood T cell repertoires in COVID-19. Measured with immunoSEQ multiplex PCR; TCRdb has only the in-frame clones, and not every one. In the table there are about 500,000 clones, approximately 89% of which are singletons. Sequencing was done on a sample of peripheral blood. All receptors derive from a man aged 18 to 29 with COVID-19, enrolled during active disease.

This clone was found once. The rearrangement joins TRBV27 to TRBJ1-1, with TRBD1 matching 8 bases. The CDR3 sequence is 19 residues long. Germline trimming cut 6 bases from V and 4 bases from J; bases unmatched to any gene: 22. The germline V gene has CDR1 MNHEY and CDR2 SMNVEV (reference sequence). The CDR3 coding sequence is TGTGCCAGCAGACCCTACTTTGCCCTGACACAGGGGGAAGGCACTGAAGCTTTCTTT. Protein product: CASRPYFALTQGEGTEAFF.

This clone was seen more than once but under ten times. The chain carries TRBV2 and TRBJ1-1; TRBD1 matches at 9 bases. Germline V gene sequence: CDR1 SNHLY, CDR2 FYNNEI. This CDR3 contains 16 residues. With V trimmed by 6 bases and J by 4 bases, 12 bases remained unmatched. CDR3 nucleotide sequence: TGTGCCAGCAGGGGATGGGACAGGGTGCATGGCACTGAAGCTTTCTTT. Translation gives CASRGWDRVHGTEAFF.

The genes are TRBV28 and TRBJ2-3; a possible D gene is TRBD2 (5 bases). V shed 7 bases and J shed 2 bases, with 13 bases lying between them. The V gene's germline CDR1 is MDHEN and CDR2 SYDVKM. The CDR3 is 14 amino acids. The CDR3 DNA sequence: TGTGCCAGCACGGTGGCGGAGGTCACAGATACGCAGTATTTT. Residues: CASTVAEVTDTQYF.

The chain recombines TRBV2 with TRBJ2-1; 7 bases align to TRBD2. CDR3 length equals 14 residues. Trimming cost V 2 bases and J 7 bases; bases outside gene matches: 5. Germline V gene lookup returns CDR1 SNHLY and CDR2 FYNNEI. DNA for the CDR3: TGTGCCAGCAGTGAACGGACTAGATTGAATGAGCAGTTCTTC. This encodes CASSERTRLNEQFF. The full variable domain, rest sourced from reference TRBV2 and TRBJ2-1, is EPEVTQTPSHQVTQMGQEVILRCVPISNHLYFYWYRQILGQKVEFLVSFYNNEISEKSEIFDDQFSVERPDGSNFTLKIRSTKLEDSAMYFCASSERTRLNEQFFGPGTRLTVL.

This rearrangement joins TRBV27 to TRBJ2-2, with D possibly matching TRBD2 (5 bases). The CDR3 is made up of 12 amino acids. Trimming removed 10 bases from V and 1 base from J, with 7 bases in between. Germline V CDR1 and CDR2: MNHEY, SMNVEV (reference sequence). The CDR3 region is CAIGENTGELFF. CDR3 DNA: TGTGCCATCGGGGAGAACACCGGGGAGCTGTTTTTT.

This sequence joins TRBV5-1 and TRBJ1-2; TRBD1 agrees at 7 bases. The junction had 9 bases not matched to a gene; V was cut back by 5 bases and J by 14 bases. The CDR3 is 11 residues long. The V gene's germline CDR1 is SGHRS and CDR2 YFSETQ. The CDR3 DNA is TGCGCCAGCAGGACCGGGACAGCGGAAACCTTC. This sequence encodes CASRTGTAETF.

V and J are TRBV23-1 and TRBJ2-7; maybe TRBD1 (5 bases). Being an ORF, TRBV23-1 has a function that is uncertain. Trimming removed 7 bases from V and 3 bases from J, with 22 bases in between. The CDR3 runs to 16 residues. The CDR3: CASNRSGREELYEQYF. CDR3 nucleotide sequence: TGCGCCAGCAACCGGTCGGGCAGGGAAGAACTCTACGAGCAGTACTTC.

In nucleotides, the CDR3 is TGTGCCAGCAGCCCCGGGACACCTTCACCCCTCCACTTT. Residues: CASSPGTPSPLHF. The V and J genes are TRBV2 and TRBJ1-6; D is perhaps TRBD1 (6 bases). CDR1 is SNHLY, CDR2 FYNNEI, per germline. The CDR3 spans 13 residues. With 6 bases removed from V and 9 bases from J, the gap between germline ends came to 12 bases.

The chain has TRBV18 and TRBJ1-2; 9 nucleotides align to TRBD1. The V gene's germline CDR1 is KGHSH and CDR2 LQKENI. The CDR3 has 15 amino acids. V lost 3 bases to trimming and J lost 1 base; unmatched junction nucleotides: 3. CDR3 nucleotides: TGTGCCAGCTCACCGAGGGACAGGGATAACTATGGCTACACCTTC. Protein product: CASSPRDRDNYGYTF. Supplemented by reference TRBV18 and TRBJ1-2, the full variable domain reads NAGVMQNPRHLVRRRGQEARLRCSPMKGHSHVYWYRQLPEEGLKFMVYLQKENIIDESGMPKERFSAEFPKEGPSILRIQQVVRGDSAAYFCASSPRDRDNYGYTFGSGTRLTVV.

CDR3 region: CASSQGAGEGIHGYTF. The DNA of the CDR3 is TGCGCCAGCAGCCAAGGGGCCGGTGAGGGAATCCATGGCTACACCTTC. The chain joins TRBV4-1 to TRBJ1-2; D is undetermined. Germline CDR1 MGHRA, CDR2 YSYEKL. The CDR3 contains 16 residues. The ends were cut back, 1 base at V and 6 bases at J, with 18 bases in the middle.

The rearrangement links TRBV24-1 to TRBJ2-3; 11 positions agree with TRBD2. The germline V gene has CDR1 KGHDR and CDR2 SFDVKD. This CDR3 comprises 17 residues. V lost 4 bases, J lost 4 bases, and 9 bases stayed unmatched. As DNA, the CDR3 is TGTGCCACCAGTGAACCAGTACTAGCGGGAGTGCCAGATACGCAGTATTTT. Its protein product is CATSEPVLAGVPDTQYF.

V gene TRBV5-1 combines with J gene TRBJ2-1; D gene uncertain. Trimming left V 2 bases short and J 6 bases short, with 6 bases between. CDR1 and CDR2 (germline): SGHRS, YFSETQ. The CDR3 covers 12 residues. CDR3 amino acids: CASSFSSNEQFF. As DNA, the CDR3 is TGCGCCAGCAGCTTTTCTAGCAATGAGCAGTTCTTC.

The chain combines TRBV4-1 with TRBJ2-5, with D perhaps TRBD2 (6 bases). With 1 base removed from V and 10 bases from J, the gap between germline ends came to 16 bases. This CDR3 comprises 14 residues. In germline, CDR1 is MGHRA, CDR2 YSYEKL. CDR3 nucleotides: TGCGCCAGCAGCCAAGTTCGGGGGAATCAGGGCCAGTACTTC. It yields the protein CASSQVRGNQGQYF.

The table lists this clone with a few counts. V usage is TRBV4-2 and J usage is TRBJ1-1, with D tentatively TRBD1 (6 bases). The length of the CDR3 is 17 residues. The V gene's germline CDR1 is LGHNA and CDR2 YNFKEQ. V was pared by 0 bases and J by 3 bases, with 17 bases between. Here the CDR3 reads CASSQDRGTGKDTEAFF. The CDR3 DNA follows: TGTGCCAGCAGCCAAGATAGAGGAACAGGGAAGGACACTGAAGCTTTCTTT.

This chain joins TRBV7-9 and TRBJ1-2, with D possibly matching TRBD1 (6 bases). V gave up 3 bases and J gave up 0 bases, with 11 bases separating them. The germline gives CDR1 SEHNR, CDR2 FQNEAQ (reference sequence). The CDR3 spans 15 residues. This CDR3 is CASSFAGDSNYGYTF. The CDR3 DNA is TGTGCCAGCAGCTTCGCAGGGGATTCTAACTATGGCTACACCTTC.

The sample holds one count of this clone. This rearrangement joins TRBV3-1 (or the pseudogene TRBV3-2) to TRBJ2-6; D remains ambiguous. CDR3 length: 15 residues. Per germline, CDR1 LGHDT and CDR2 YNNKEL (reference sequence). Between the trimmed V and J ends, which lost 4 bases and 0 bases, there was a span of 7 bases. The CDR3 bases are TGTGCCAGCAGCCCCGACTCCTCTGGGGCCAACGTCCTGACTTTC. Translation gives CASSPDSSGANVLTF.

This clone was recorded once. The rearrangement links TRBV10-1 to TRBJ1-5, with 7 bases matching TRBD1. The germline gives CDR1 WNHNN, CDR2 SYGVQD (reference sequence). This CDR3 spans 14 amino acids. Trimming at V came to 6 bases and at J to 1 base, leaving 3 bases not matched to a gene. CDR3 nucleotides: TGCGCCAGCAGGAGGGGGCAGAGCAATCAGCCCCAGCATTTT. As protein: CASRRGQSNQPQHF.

The chain recombines TRBV2 with TRBJ2-7, with 13 bases that match TRBD2. Germline trimming cut 6 bases from V and 4 bases from J; bases unmatched to any gene: 6. Germline V gives CDR1 SNHLY, CDR2 FYNNEI. The CDR3 runs 15 residues. CDR3 DNA: TGTGCCAGCAGGGTTACTAGCGGGAGGGCGTACGAGCAGTACTTC. Amino acid sequence: CASRVTSGRAYEQYF.

The J gene is TRBJ1-4, the V gene TRBV3-1 (or the pseudogene TRBV3-2); unclear D gene. The germline gives CDR1 LGHDT, CDR2 YNNKEL (reference sequence). The V and J ends lost 4 bases and 0 bases respectively, with 12 bases between them. The CDR3 runs to 16 residues. In DNA, the CDR3 is TGTGCCAGCAGCCCCATGCCCGGTGCAACTAATGAAAAACTGTTTTTT. It is translated as CASSPMPGATNEKLFF.

The gene calls are TRBV4-1 and TRBJ2-1; perhaps TRBD1 as D (6 bases). The CDR3 runs to 16 residues. Germline V gene lookup returns CDR1 MGHRA and CDR2 YSYEKL. Trimming left V 1 base short and J 1 base short, with 11 bases between. In nucleotides, the CDR3 is TGCGCCAGCAGCCAAGCCCTCAGGGGATCCTACAATGAGCAGTTCTTC. Encoded protein: CASSQALRGSYNEQFF.

In this sample, this clone turned up once. The rearrangement links TRBV6-5 to TRBJ2-1, with 11 bases aligning to TRBD2. The CDR3 has 15 residues. The J segment lost 7 bases and the V segment lost 6 bases, leaving 8 bases of the junction unmatched. Germline lookup yields CDR1 MNHEY and CDR2 SVGAGI. The CDR3 nucleotides read TGTGCCAGCAGCTTTCTAGCGGGGGGTAGTAATGAGCAGTTCTTC. Translated, it gives CASSFLAGGSNEQFF.

The V call is TRBV7-2, the J call TRBJ2-2; 9 bases line up with TRBD2. In germline, CDR1 is SGHTA, CDR2 FQGNSA. This CDR3 has 15 residues. V lost 5 bases to trimming and J lost 6 bases; unmatched junction nucleotides: 7. The CDR3 loop reads CASSGGRAWAGELFF. The CDR3 DNA reads TGTGCCAGCAGCGGCGGGAGGGCCTGGGCCGGGGAGCTGTTTTTT.

V gene TRBV19 combines with J gene TRBJ2-2; 8 bases align to TRBD1. Germline CDR1 reads LNHDA; CDR2 reads SQIVND (reference sequence). The ends lost 4 bases at V and 3 bases at J; junction bases unmatched: 7. The CDR3 extends over 16 amino acids. As DNA, the CDR3 is TGTGCCAGTAGTACCGGACAGGGACGGGACACCGGGGAGCTGTTTTTT. Amino acid sequence: CASSTGQGRDTGELFF.

The chain is built from TRBV7-8 and TRBJ2-5; 7 bases align to TRBD1. The V gene's germline CDR1 is SGHVS and CDR2 FQNEAQ. After removal of 4 bases from V and 5 bases from J, the junction contained 13 bases not matched to a gene. The CDR3 contains 16 residues. The CDR3 DNA is TGTGCCAGCAGCTCTCCATACAGGGGTAGAAGGGAGACCCAGTACTTC. Translation gives CASSSPYRGRRETQYF.

This chain joins TRBV6-6 and TRBJ1-2; tentatively, D is TRBD1 (6 bases). Germline V gene data show CDR1 as MNHNY and CDR2 as SVGAGI (reference sequence). The CDR3 runs 13 residues. The V end lost 6 bases, the J end lost 6 bases, and 14 bases lay between the germline ends. The CDR3 nucleotides read TGTGCCAGCAGCTCCAATGACAGGAATGGCTACACCTTC. Protein: CASSSNDRNGYTF.

V usage is TRBV5-1 and J usage is TRBJ1-6; TRBD1 might be the D (6 bases). Germline CDR1 is SGHRS and CDR2 is YFSETQ. The CDR3 spans 16 residues. The V end was cut by 2 bases, the J end by 0 bases, with 9 bases between. This CDR3 reads CASSLQGSSYNSPLHF. For the CDR3, the DNA is TGCGCCAGCAGCTTACAGGGAAGCTCCTATAATTCACCCCTCCACTTT.

This clone is a singleton in its sample. This rearrangement joins TRBV4-1 to TRBJ2-1, with TRBD2 matching 11 bases. J lost 4 bases, V lost 3 bases, and 5 bases had no gene match. Germline-derived CDR1 and CDR2 are MGHRA and YSYEKL. The CDR3 spans 16 residues. Here the CDR3 reads CASSQASGRLYNEQFF. DNA for the CDR3: TGCGCCAGCAGCCAGGCTAGCGGGAGGCTGTACAATGAGCAGTTCTTC.

The V gene is TRBV5-6, the J gene TRBJ1-1; D perhaps matches TRBD1 (5 bases). Germline CDR1 SGHDT, CDR2 YYEEEE. This CDR3 has 14 residues. V was cut by 1 base and J by 6 bases, with 13 bases left in between. The CDR3 DNA sequence: TGTGCCAGCAGCTTGAGGGGAGGACGGGCTGAAGCTTTCTTT. Amino acids: CASSLRGGRAEAFF.

This clone has just one count. The chain couples TRBV11-3 to TRBJ2-1, with 8 bases matching TRBD1. This CDR3 has 15 amino acids. From germline, CDR1 is SGHNT and CDR2 YENEEA. Trimming at V came to 5 bases and at J to 1 base, leaving 4 bases not matched to a gene. DNA for the CDR3: TGTGCCAGCAGCACCCAGGGGGCGTCCTACAATGAGCAGTTCTTC. It codes for CASSTQGASYNEQFF.